A selection of T cell receptor beta chains follows, all from one sample in a study of T cells after yellow fever vaccination. TCRdb recomputed calls from the 5' RACE reads with MiXCR, one row per CDR3 protein. This sample has hundreds of thousands of distinct CDR3 sequences, with 13% found just once. The source material was PBMCs, sampled on the day of the yellow fever booster vaccination. Every receptor here comes from a man aged 25-40 years who received the YFV17D yellow fever vaccine. CDR3s include the opening cysteine and the closing phenylalanine or tryptophan. A D gene is named only where the DNA matches it firmly. Expanded clones are given a class, and other clones once, few, many or no size at all.

cdr3_nt | cdr3_aa | v_call | d_call | j_call | clone_size
TGTGCCAGCAGCTTAGCTACGGGGGAGCCTGAGCAGTACTTC | CASSLATGEPEQYF | TRBV11-2 | . | TRBJ2-7 | many
TGTGCCAGCAGCTTGGACACACAAAAACTGTTTTTT | CASSLDTQKLFF | TRBV7-8 | . | TRBJ1-4 | many
TGTGCCAGCAGGGTCGGGACAGGGTCTGTAAAACTGTTTTTT | CASRVGTGSVKLFF | TRBV6-1 | TRBD1 | TRBJ1-4 | few
TGTGCCAGCAGTGAAAGAGCTAGCGGGAGGGCGGATACGCAGTATTTT | CASSERASGRADTQYF | TRBV25-1 | TRBD2 | TRBJ2-3 | .
TGCGCCAGCAGCACGAACCCGGGACGTAACTATGGCTACACCTTC | CASSTNPGRNYGYTF | TRBV5-1 | . | TRBJ1-2 | .
TGCGCCAGCAGCTTGGAGGGACTAGCGGGAGCTGTAGATACGCAGTATTTT | CASSLEGLAGAVDTQYF | TRBV5-1 | TRBD2 | TRBJ2-3 | few
TGTGCCAGCAGTCCCTACTTCCTTAGCACAGATACGCAGTATTTT | CASSPYFLSTDTQYF | TRBV12-3/TRBV12-4 | . | TRBJ2-3 | many
TGTGCCATAGGAGAGACGGGACTATACACAGATACGCAGTATTTT | CAIGETGLYTDTQYF | TRBV10-3 | TRBD2 | TRBJ2-3 | .
TGTGCCAGTAGTACGGACAGGGGCTTGACCGGGGAGCTGTTTTTT | CASSTDRGLTGELFF | TRBV19 | TRBD1 | TRBJ2-2 | few
TGTGGAACCGGAGGCTCGGGGGCGGGAGTTTTCAATGAGCAGTTCTTC | CGTGGSGAGVFNEQFF | TRBV28 | . | TRBJ2-1 | few
TGTGCCAGCAGCTTGATCGGTGCCCGCACAGATACGCAGTATTTT | CASSLIGARTDTQYF | TRBV5-4 | . | TRBJ2-3 | .
TGCAGTGCTAGAGGGGACAGAAAATACAATGAGCAGTTCTTC | CSARGDRKYNEQFF | TRBV20-1 | TRBD1 | TRBJ2-1 | .
TGTGCCAGCAGCTTCCGGCGGCTGGGTGGGGAGCTGTTTTTT | CASSFRRLGGELFF | TRBV5-6 | . | TRBJ2-2 | few
TGTGCCAGCAGCTTAACCGGACAGGGGGATGGCTACACCTTC | CASSLTGQGDGYTF | TRBV7-2 | TRBD1 | TRBJ1-2 | .
TGCAGTGCTAGATCTACGTATATGAGGACCGGGGAGCTGTTTTTT | CSARSTYMRTGELFF | TRBV20-1 | . | TRBJ2-2 | few
TGTGCCTGGAATTTAGCTTTCTTT | CAWNLAFF | TRBV30 | . | TRBJ1-1 | many
TGCAGTGCAGGGACTCAGAGCTCCTACAATGAGCAGTTCTTC | CSAGTQSSYNEQFF | TRBV20-1 | . | TRBJ2-1 | few
TGCGCCAGCAGCGGCGGACTAGCGGATCCTCGTGGGGAGCAGTACTTC | CASSGGLADPRGEQYF | TRBV5-1 | TRBD2 | TRBJ2-7 | few
TGTGCCAGCAGCTCGACAGAGACTAGCGGGAGTCGGGGCACAGATACGCAGTATTTT | CASSSTETSGSRGTDTQYF | TRBV11-1 | TRBD2 | TRBJ2-3 | .
TGCGCCAGCAGCTCAAGCGGGACTAGCGGGAACACCGGGGAGCTGTTTTTT | CASSSSGTSGNTGELFF | TRBV5-1 | TRBD2 | TRBJ2-2 | few
TGCGCCAGCAGCTTGGAGGAGGGGGCACCCTACGAGCAGTACTTC | CASSLEEGAPYEQYF | TRBV5-1 | . | TRBJ2-7 | many
TGCAGCGTTGACAAGGGGAGGGAGAACCAGTACTTC | CSVDKGRENQYF | TRBV29-1 | TRBD2 | TRBJ2-5 | .
TGTGCCAGCAGCTCAGAAGGGGCCGGGGAGCTGTTTTTT | CASSSEGAGELFF | TRBV6-5 | . | TRBJ2-2 | many
TGCAGCGTTGATGAAGCTAACTATGGCTACACCTTC | CSVDEANYGYTF | TRBV29-1 | . | TRBJ1-2 | few
TGCAGTGCTCGGCGGGACACCACAGATACGCAGTATTTT | CSARRDTTDTQYF | TRBV20-1 | . | TRBJ2-3 | .
TGTGCCAGCAGTGGGGGACTAGCGGGAATCAGGGAGACCCAGTACTTC | CASSGGLAGIRETQYF | TRBV27 | TRBD2 | TRBJ2-5 | few
TGCAGTGCTAGAGATGCAACCCTAGGGAATGAGCAGTTCTTC | CSARDATLGNEQFF | TRBV20-1 | . | TRBJ2-1 | few
TGTGCCTGGGGTCTTAAACTAGGTCGCACAGATACGCAGTATTTT | CAWGLKLGRTDTQYF | TRBV30 | . | TRBJ2-3 | .
TGCGCCAGCAGCTTCAAGGACAGGGGGTCCAATTCACCCCTCCACTTT | CASSFKDRGSNSPLHF | TRBV5-1 | TRBD1 | TRBJ1-6 | .
TGTGCCAGCAGTGAAGGCCTAGGACAATGGCCAGATACGCAGTATTTT | CASSEGLGQWPDTQYF | TRBV2 | . | TRBJ2-3 | .
TGTGCCAGCAGTTACCCTGGACAGGGACCTAGCAATCAGCCCCAGCATTTT | CASSYPGQGPSNQPQHF | TRBV6-5 | TRBD1 | TRBJ1-5 | .
TGTGCCAGCACCAACCCTCGGGAGTCGGGCAATGAGCAGTTCTTC | CASTNPRESGNEQFF | TRBV12-3/TRBV12-4 | . | TRBJ2-1 | few
TGTGCCAGTAGGAACAGTAACTATGGCTACACCTTC | CASRNSNYGYTF | TRBV19 | . | TRBJ1-2 | .
TGTGCCAGTAGTCGGGGACAGGTTTTTTACAATGAGCAGTTCTTC | CASSRGQVFYNEQFF | TRBV19 | TRBD1 | TRBJ2-1 | few
TGCGCCAGCAGCCTAGTACCACTAGGCGGGTTGAACACCGGGGAGCTGTTTTTT | CASSLVPLGGLNTGELFF | TRBV4-3 | . | TRBJ2-2 | .
TGTGCCAGCAGTAGGGGCGGGAGGGCGTTTAATGAGCAGTTCTTC | CASSRGGRAFNEQFF | TRBV27 | TRBD2 | TRBJ2-1 | .
TGTGCCAGCAGCTCGGGACTCTGGGAGACCCAGTACTTC | CASSSGLWETQYF | TRBV7-2 | . | TRBJ2-5 | .
TGTGCCAGCACCGAAGGGAAGAGGCAGACCCAGTACTTC | CASTEGKRQTQYF | TRBV6-1 | . | TRBJ2-5 | .
TGTGCCAGCAGTTACTCGATCGGGGGGACTTTCAATGAGCAGTTCTTC | CASSYSIGGTFNEQFF | TRBV6-5 | TRBD2 | TRBJ2-1 | few
TGCAGTGCTAGAGCTGGAGGGTGGGGTGAAAAACTGTTTTTT | CSARAGGWGEKLFF | TRBV20-1 | . | TRBJ1-4 | .
TGCAGTGCGAGGGGTTCGGGGGCCAAAAACATTCAGTACTTC | CSARGSGAKNIQYF | TRBV20-1 | . | TRBJ2-4 | few